These T cell receptor beta chains were read from a single sample in a study of blood T cell repertoires in COVID-19. The protocol was immunoSEQ multiplex PCR, while the TCRdb copy is restricted to in-frame clones and leaves out a portion. There are approximately 240,000 clones in the sample; approximately 81% occur only once, and 15% to 20% lies in the top ten. What was sequenced was peripheral blood. All receptors derive from a woman aged 80 or older with active or convalescent COVID-19. Each CDR3 is given with its conserved first and last residue. D genes are given only for firm matches. Not every row has a clone size; where given, it reads once, few, many or a size class.

TRBV5-6	TRBJ1-4	NA	TRBD1	TGTGCCAGCAGCACTACCGGGACAGGGCAAGCTTTGGTGTTTTTT	CASSTTGTGQALVFF
TRBV11-2	TRBJ2-1	NA	TRBD2	TGTGCCAGCAGCTTCTTGGCGGGAGTCCCCAATGAGCAGTTCTTC	CASSFLAGVPNEQFF
TRBV28	TRBJ2-1	NA	TRBD1	TGTGCCAGCGGGGGACAGGGGTTTAATGAGCAGTTCTTC	CASGGQGFNEQFF
TRBV5-5	TRBJ2-5	NA	TRBD1	TGTGCCAGCAGCCCGAACAGGGGGCGCGTAGAGACCCAGTACTTC	CASSPNRGRVETQYF
TRBV4-2	TRBJ1-3	NA	TRBD1	TGTGCCAGCAGCCAACAACAGGGGGCGGCTGGAAACACCATATATTTT	CASSQQQGAAGNTIYF
TRBV29-1	TRBJ1-5	NA	NA	TGCAGCGTTGAACGGGGATACAATCAGCCCCAGCATTTT	CSVERGYNQPQHF
TRBV6-1	TRBJ1-4	NA	TRBD1	TGTGCCAGCAGTGAGATTGGGACAGGGCGTCCCAATGAAAAACTGTTTTTT	CASSEIGTGRPNEKLFF
TRBV5-1	TRBJ1-2	NA	NA	TGCGCCAGCAGCACAGATACAGGGACGAACTATGGCTACACCTTC	CASSTDTGTNYGYTF
TRBV6-2/TRBV6-3	TRBJ1-1	few	NA	TGTGCCAGCAGTTACAGCTGGGCAAGGAACACTGAAGCTTTCTTT	CASSYSWARNTEAFF
TRBV4-2	TRBJ2-6	NA	NA	TGTGCCAGCAGCCAAGGAGGTGGGTCTGGGGCCAACGTCCTGACTTTC	CASSQGGGSGANVLTF
TRBV7-9	TRBJ2-2	NA	TRBD1	TGTGCCAGCAGCAGTTTATGGACAGGGGACACCGGGGAGCTGTTTTTT	CASSSLWTGDTGELFF
TRBV5-1	TRBJ1-5	NA	TRBD1	TGCGCCAGCAGCTTGGGGGACAGGTGGGATCAGCCCCAGCATTTT	CASSLGDRWDQPQHF
TRBV7-2	TRBJ1-2	NA	TRBD1	TGTGCCAGCAGCAGACAGGGGGCGGGCTACACCTTC	CASSRQGAGYTF
TRBV18	TRBJ2-7	NA	TRBD1	TGTGCCAGCTCACGGGACAGGGCCGTGTCCTACGAGCAGTACTTC	CASSRDRAVSYEQYF
TRBV7-2	TRBJ1-5	few	NA	TGTGCCAGCAGCACTATTAGCAATCAGCCCCAGCATTTT	CASSTISNQPQHF
TRBV11-3	TRBJ2-7	NA	NA	TGTGCCAGCAGCGTAGACAACGAGCAGTACTTC	CASSVDNEQYF
TRBV5-4	TRBJ2-3	NA	TRBD2	TGTGCCAGCAGCCCCGCGGGGGTTCTCTACACAGATACGCAGTATTTT	CASSPAGVLYTDTQYF
TRBV5-1	TRBJ2-7	NA	TRBD2	TGCGCCAGCAATTCTGGCGGGGGGGTCTACGAGCAGTACTTC	CASNSGGGVYEQYF
TRBV5-6	TRBJ1-1	NA	NA	TGTGCCAGCAGTCTTAGCCCAGGGGTGAACACTGAAGCTTTCTTT	CASSLSPGVNTEAFF
TRBV28	TRBJ2-1	NA	NA	TGTGCCAGCAGTGCCGGGGGCTCCTACAATGAGCAGTTCTTC	CASSAGGSYNEQFF